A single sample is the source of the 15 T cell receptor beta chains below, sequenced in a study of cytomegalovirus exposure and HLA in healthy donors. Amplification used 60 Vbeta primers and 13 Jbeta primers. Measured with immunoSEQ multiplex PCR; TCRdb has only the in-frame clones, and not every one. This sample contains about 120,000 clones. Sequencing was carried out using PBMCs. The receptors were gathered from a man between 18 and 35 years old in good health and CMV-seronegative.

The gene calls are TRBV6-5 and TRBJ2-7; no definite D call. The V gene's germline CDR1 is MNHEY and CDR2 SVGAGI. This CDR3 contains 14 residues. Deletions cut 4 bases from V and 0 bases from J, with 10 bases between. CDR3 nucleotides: TGTGCCAGCAGTTCCGGTTGGTCCTCCTACGAGCAGTACTTC. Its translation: CASSSGWSSYEQYF.

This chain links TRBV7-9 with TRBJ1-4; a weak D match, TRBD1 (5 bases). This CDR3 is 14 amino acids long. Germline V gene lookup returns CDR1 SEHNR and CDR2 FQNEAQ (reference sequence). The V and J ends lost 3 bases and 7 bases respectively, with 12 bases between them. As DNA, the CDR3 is TGTGCCAGCAGCTTGGGGCAGTTGGGTGAAAAACTGTTTTTT. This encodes CASSLGQLGEKLFF. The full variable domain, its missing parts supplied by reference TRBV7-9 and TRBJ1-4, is DTGVSQNPRHKITKRGQNVTFRCDPISEHNRLYWYRQTLGQGPEFLTYFQNEAQLEKSRLLSDRFSAERPKGSFSTLEIQRTEQGDSAMYLCASSLGQLGEKLFFGSGTQLSVL.

The CDR3 region is CASSGPSDRNEKLFF. The CDR3 DNA reads TGTGCCAGCAGTGGGCCTTCAGACAGGAACGAAAAACTGTTTTTT. The J gene is TRBJ1-4, the V gene TRBV25-1; possible D gene TRBD1, 6 bases. The germline V gene encodes CDR1 MGHDK and CDR2 SYGVNS. Trimming shortened V by 4 bases and J by 8 bases, and 17 bases separated the two germline ends. The CDR3 length is 15 residues. Drawing the rest from reference TRBV25-1 and TRBJ1-4, the complete variable domain is EADIYQTPRYLVIGTGKKITLECSQTMGHDKMYWYQQDPGMELHLIHYSYGVNSTEKGDLSSESTVSRIRTEHFPLTLESARPSHTSQYLCASSGPSDRNEKLFFGSGTQLSVL.

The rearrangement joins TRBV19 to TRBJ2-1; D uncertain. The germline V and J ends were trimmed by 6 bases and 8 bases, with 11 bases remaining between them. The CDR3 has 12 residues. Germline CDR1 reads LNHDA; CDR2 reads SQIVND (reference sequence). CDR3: CASSDGAHEQFF. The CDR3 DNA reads TGTGCCAGTAGCGATGGAGCACATGAGCAGTTCTTC.

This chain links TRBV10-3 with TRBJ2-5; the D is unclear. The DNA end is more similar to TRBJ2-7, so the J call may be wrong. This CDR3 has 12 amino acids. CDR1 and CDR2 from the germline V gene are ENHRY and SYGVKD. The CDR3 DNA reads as TGTGCCATCAGTGTGGATAGCTACGAGCAGTACTTC. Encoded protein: CAISVDSYEQYF.

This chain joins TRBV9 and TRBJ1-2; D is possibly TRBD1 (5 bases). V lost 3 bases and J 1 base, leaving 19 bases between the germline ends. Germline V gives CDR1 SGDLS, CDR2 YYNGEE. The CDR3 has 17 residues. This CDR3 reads CASSDPGGGIRNYGYTF. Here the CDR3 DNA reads TGTGCCAGCAGCGACCCCGGGGGGGGGATCCGTAACTATGGCTACACCTTC.

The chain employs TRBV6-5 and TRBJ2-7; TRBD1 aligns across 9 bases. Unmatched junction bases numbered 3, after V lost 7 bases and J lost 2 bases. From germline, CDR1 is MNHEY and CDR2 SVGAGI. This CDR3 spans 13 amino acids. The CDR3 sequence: CASIGTGPYEQYF. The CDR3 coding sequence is TGTGCCAGCATAGGGACAGGGCCCTACGAGCAGTACTTC.

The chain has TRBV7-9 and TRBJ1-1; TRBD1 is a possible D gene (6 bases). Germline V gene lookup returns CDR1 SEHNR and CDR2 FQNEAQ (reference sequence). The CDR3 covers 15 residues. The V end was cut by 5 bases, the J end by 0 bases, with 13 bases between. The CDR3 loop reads CASSGWDTLNTEAFF. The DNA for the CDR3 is TGTGCCAGCAGCGGTTGGGACACATTGAACACTGAAGCTTTCTTT. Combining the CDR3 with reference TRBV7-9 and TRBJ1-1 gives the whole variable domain DTGVSQNPRHKITKRGQNVTFRCDPISEHNRLYWYRQTLGQGPEFLTYFQNEAQLEKSRLLSDRFSAERPKGSFSTLEIQRTEQGDSAMYLCASSGWDTLNTEAFFGQGTRLTVV.

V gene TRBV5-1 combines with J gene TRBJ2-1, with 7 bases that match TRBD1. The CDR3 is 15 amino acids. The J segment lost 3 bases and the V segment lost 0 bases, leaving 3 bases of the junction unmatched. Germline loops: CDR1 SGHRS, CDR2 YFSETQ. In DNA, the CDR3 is TGCGCCAGCAGCTTGGTCACAGGGGTCTACAATGAGCAGTTCTTC. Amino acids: CASSLVTGVYNEQFF.

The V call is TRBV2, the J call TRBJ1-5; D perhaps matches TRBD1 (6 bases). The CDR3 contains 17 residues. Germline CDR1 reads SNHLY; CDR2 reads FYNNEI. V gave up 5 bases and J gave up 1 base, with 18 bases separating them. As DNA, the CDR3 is TGTGCCAGCAGTTCAAATACAGGGTTTGTCAGCAATCAGCCCCAGCATTTT. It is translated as CASSSNTGFVSNQPQHF.

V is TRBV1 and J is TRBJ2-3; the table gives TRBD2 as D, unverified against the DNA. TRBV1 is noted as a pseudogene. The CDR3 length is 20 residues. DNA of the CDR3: TGCACCAGCAGCCAAGATCGGGGTCCCACTAGCGCTGCTAGCACAGATACGCAGTATTTT. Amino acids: CTSSQDRGPTSAASTDTQYF.

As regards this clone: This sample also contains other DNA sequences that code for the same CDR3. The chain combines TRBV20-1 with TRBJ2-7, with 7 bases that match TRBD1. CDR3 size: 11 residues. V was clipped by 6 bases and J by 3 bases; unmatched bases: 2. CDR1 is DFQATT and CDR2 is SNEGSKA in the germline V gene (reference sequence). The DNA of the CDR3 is TGCAGTGCCAGACAGGGCTACGAGCAGTACTTC. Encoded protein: CSARQGYEQYF.

The CDR3 nucleotides are TGTGCCAGCAGTTGGACCTCGGGACTAGCGGGAGGGCATAGCACAGATACGCAGTATTTT. It yields the protein CASSWTSGLAGGHSTDTQYF. This rearrangement joins TRBV28 to TRBJ2-3; 16 nucleotides match TRBD2. In germline, CDR1 is MDHEN, CDR2 SYDVKM. J gave up 0 bases and V 4 bases, and 10 bases lay outside the gene matches. The CDR3 has 20 amino acids.

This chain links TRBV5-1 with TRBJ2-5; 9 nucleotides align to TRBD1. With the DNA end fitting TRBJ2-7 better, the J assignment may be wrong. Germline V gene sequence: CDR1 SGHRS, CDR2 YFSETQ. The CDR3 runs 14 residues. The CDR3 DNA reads TGCGCCACATCTTCGGGACAGGGATCCTACGAGCAGTACTTC. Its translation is CATSSGQGSYEQYF.

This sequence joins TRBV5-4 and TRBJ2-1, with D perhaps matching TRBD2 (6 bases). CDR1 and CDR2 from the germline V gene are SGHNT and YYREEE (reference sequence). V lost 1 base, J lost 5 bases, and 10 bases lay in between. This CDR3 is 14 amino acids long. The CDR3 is CASSLWEAHNEQFF. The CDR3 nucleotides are TGTGCCAGCAGCTTGTGGGAGGCCCACAATGAGCAGTTCTTC.